This T cell receptor (beta chain) was sequenced in a study of blood T cell repertoires in COVID-19. On the study more broadly: Sites across the United States, Italy and Spain contributed samples from acute and convalescent COVID-19. Sources were T cells, B-cell-depleted T cells, or PBMCs; the material itself was cDNA or gDNA.

Germline V gene sequence: CDR1 SGHVS, CDR2 FQNEAQ. Trimming removed 1 base from V and 4 bases from J, with 19 bases in between. This CDR3 is 17 amino acids long. Authors' data handling: It was from reference gene primer amplification that nucleated cell counts were estimated. Repertoires were generated with immunoSEQ multiplex PCR, while TCRdb's copy carries only in-frame clones and drops some. The V and J calls and clone size are taken from that table; D and trimming were inferred from the DNA. Counted here are roughly 290,000 clones, roughly 89% occurring once; the ten biggest clones make up roughly 0.8%.

The origin of this receptor is a man aged 25-45 years with acute or convalescent COVID-19. Material for sequencing was peripheral blood. V gene TRBV7-8 combines with J gene TRBJ1-2; D remains unclear. The CDR3 reads CASSLDMYRDIVYGYTF. CDR3 DNA sequence: TGTGCCAGCAGCTTAGACATGTACCGAGACATCGTCTATGGCTACACCTTC.